This TCR beta chain was documented in a study of CD8 T cells in Susac syndrome. Roughly 0.45 to 1 ug RNA was reverse transcribed with random hexamers. By means of immunoSEQ multiplex PCR, TCR beta CDR3 spanning 54 Vbeta and 13 Jbeta underwent amplification. TCRdb called the immunoSEQ multiplex PCR reads again in MiXCR, with one record for every CDR3 protein. The sample lists a few hundred thousand distinct CDR3 sequences; 92% were seen once. Relapsing-remitting disease, either stable or active, was present in the multiple sclerosis controls, who were treatment-naive patients. Isolation of CD8+ and CD4+ T cells was performed negatively, whereas enrichment of TEMRA cells was done by FACS. The CDR3 is made up of 13 amino acids. CDR1 and CDR2 (germline): SQVTM, ANQGSEA. Germline trimming cut 1 base from V and 8 bases from J; bases unmatched to any gene: 2.

Sample: CD4+ T cells from PBMCs. The clonotype comes from a human donor with multiple sclerosis. The V and J genes are TRBV29-1 and TRBJ1-4, with 9 positions matching TRBD1. Here the CDR3 DNA reads TGCAGCGTTGAAGCTACAGGGGGCGAAAAACTGTTTTTT. Translation gives CSVEATGGEKLFF.